The source of this T cell receptor beta chain is a study of long-term antiretroviral therapy in people with HIV. Turning to this clone: Its matching antigen is unknown.

The study, taken as a whole, reports: The study found that diversity rose after ART but stayed below transplant donor controls. Control repertoires displayed wider CDR3 length ranges than the HIV repertoires.

Germline V gene lookup returns CDR1 SGHVS and CDR2 FQNEAQ. The CDR3 is 16 amino acids. The V gene lost 5 bases and the J gene lost 0 bases, with 13 bases spanning the gap. immunoSEQ v3.0 was run at survey level. Sequencing was directed toward about 40,000-50,000 T-cell genomes in each sample. The protocol was immunoSEQ multiplex PCR, while the TCRdb copy is restricted to in-frame clones and leaves out a portion. The table has 20,000 or so clones, around 87% seen once. Source: unsorted PBMCs, taken 0.2 years before starting antiretroviral therapy. This clonotype was obtained from a young man with HIV. This chain uses TRBV7-8 with TRBJ2-2; D might be TRBD2 (5 bases). CDR3 sequence (DNA): TGTGCCAGCAGCCGGCTACTAGGGACGAACACCGGGGAGCTGTTTTTT. It encodes CASSRLLGTNTGELFF.